Each of the 8 T cell receptor beta chains below was sequenced from the same sample in a study of shared clonotypes between healthy human individuals (TCRdb year 2020). Libraries were prepared through the immunoSEQ multiplex PCR assay. TCRdb stores this immuneACCESS table with in-frame sequences only. Part of the clones is absent; in the studies checked, under half of the shortfall reflects unresolved V genes, and no reason is known for the rest. Here the sample has around 500,000 clones; 70% to 80% occur a single time. The ten largest account for 13% of the sample. What was sequenced was PBMCs. These receptors were obtained from a woman aged 40 to 55 in good health. Some clones in this sample may be carry-over from other donors' samples.

V usage is TRBV10-2 and J usage is TRBJ2-3, with D possibly matching TRBD2 (6 bases). The germline V and J ends were trimmed by 6 bases and 3 bases, with 19 bases remaining between them. CDR1 WSHSY and CDR2 SAAADI come from the germline V gene. The CDR3 is 16 amino acids. This CDR3 reads CASRLGPKGRTDTQYF. CDR3 nucleotides: TGCGCCAGCAGACTCGGGCCCAAGGGGAGGACAGATACGCAGTATTTT.

The gene calls are TRBV30 and TRBJ1-4, with D unclear. This CDR3 has 13 residues. Germline V gives CDR1 GTSNPN, CDR2 SVGIG (reference sequence). V was cut by 0 bases and J by 16 bases, with 18 bases left in between. Here the CDR3 reads CAWSVKPLKSRFF. The CDR3 coding sequence is TGTGCCTGGAGTGTAAAGCCCCTGAAAAGTCGGTTTTTT.

J is TRBJ1-1 and V is TRBV4-1; D call uncertain. The V and J ends lost 1 base and 0 bases respectively, with 9 bases between them. The CDR3 is made up of 15 amino acids. The germline CDR1 and CDR2 sequences are MGHRA and YSYEKL. CDR3 DNA: TGCGCCAGCAGCCAAGTGCTCCGGATGAACACTGAAGCTTTCTTT. Translation gives CASSQVLRMNTEAFF.

There are a few counts of this clone. The chain employs TRBV6-1 and TRBJ2-7; possibly TRBD1 for D (6 bases). Per the germline V gene, CDR1 is MNHNS and CDR2 is SASEGT. V shed 1 base and J shed 0 bases, with 13 bases lying between them. The CDR3 has 16 amino acids. The CDR3 DNA follows: TGTGCCAGCAGTGAAGTACCGGGACACCGCTCCTACGAGCAGTACTTC. It codes for CASSEVPGHRSYEQYF.

Only one count was recorded for this clone. V and J are TRBV19 and TRBJ1-4, with D uncertain. The germline V and J ends were trimmed by 5 bases and 7 bases, with 8 bases remaining between them. This CDR3 is 12 amino acids long. The germline CDR1 and CDR2 sequences are LNHDA and SQIVND (reference sequence). The CDR3 reads CASSALGEKLFF. The CDR3 nucleotides are TGTGCCAGTAGTGCCCTCGGTGAAAAACTGTTTTTT.

The rearrangement joins TRBV7-9 to TRBJ1-5, with D possibly being TRBD1 (6 bases). The CDR3 has 16 amino acids. V gave up 1 base and J gave up 5 bases, with 15 bases separating them. Germline V gives CDR1 SEHNR, CDR2 FQNEAQ (reference sequence). CDR3 loop: CASSLGDIGLDQPQHF. The CDR3 DNA reads TGTGCCAGCAGCTTAGGGGACATAGGGTTGGATCAGCCCCAGCATTTT.

V usage is TRBV30 and J usage is TRBJ1-5; no clear D. The CDR3 length is 13 residues. Germline-derived CDR1 and CDR2 are GTSNPN and SVGIG (reference sequence). The CDR3 DNA reads TGTGTGCTAGAGACGGGCCGCATTCAGCCCCAGCATTTT. It is translated as CVLETGRIQPQHF.

The chain combines TRBV25-1 with TRBJ2-5; 7 positions agree with TRBD1. V lost 2 bases to trimming and J lost 4 bases; unmatched junction nucleotides: 7. Germline CDR1 and CDR2: MGHDK and SYGVNS. The CDR3 spans 15 residues. The CDR3 DNA sequence: TGTGCCAGCAGTGAAAGTAGGGGGCGCGGAGAGACCCAGTACTTC. Amino acid sequence: CASSESRGRGETQYF.